This TCR beta chain was recorded in a study of monozygotic twins with inflammatory bowel disease. TCRdb reprocessed the 5' RACE reads and reports one entry per CDR3 protein, with no DNA. Its table lists approximately 330,000 distinct CDR3 sequences. This CDR3 is built from 15 residues. Germline V gene data show CDR1 as SGHNT and CDR2 as YYREEE (reference sequence). The sequence derives from a human donor with ulcerative colitis or Crohn's disease, or a healthy co-twin of an affected twin (not recorded which). V usage is TRBV5-4 and J usage is TRBJ2-2; the D gene TCRdb calls, TRBD1, cannot be checked with no DNA. Sequences were obtained from blood. CDR3 sequence: CASSYPTGPTGELFF.